This T cell receptor (beta chain) was obtained from a study of control samples from healthy donors and cancer patients. Only in-frame clones appear in the TCRdb table, and some are missing; sequencing was by immunoSEQ multiplex PCR. This table has approximately 140,000 clones, 80% to 95% appearing once. Germline V lookup: CDR1 MNHEY, CDR2 SVGAGI. The V and J ends lost 6 bases and 7 bases respectively, with 12 bases between them. CDR3 length: 13 residues. The specimen sequenced was blood. The chain links TRBV6-5 to TRBJ2-2; weak D call: TRBD1 (6 bases). The sequence was collected from a man younger than 35 in good health. CDR3 residues: CASRQGFSGELFF. Written as DNA, the CDR3 is TGTGCCAGCAGGCAGGGGTTTAGCGGGGAGCTGTTTTTT.